The sequence of this T cell receptor (beta chain) was determined in a study of T-cell memory formation after mild COVID-19. Whole-study context: TCR clusters showed largely donor specificity.

Details on this clonotype: Its antigen is unknown.

This CDR3 is 15 amino acids long. Germline V gene lookup returns CDR1 SGHVS and CDR2 FQNEAQ. Trimming cost V 6 bases and J 1 base, with 14 bases left between them. General study findings and limits: Shrinking CD4+ clones were chiefly CM and EM; CD8+ ones were chiefly EMRA. Nothing confirmed that second-wave clones peaking on day 37 were specific for SARS-CoV-2.

TCRdb independently ran MiXCR on the 5' RACE reads; one entry per CDR3 protein. The table records 500,000 to 550,000 distinct CDR3 sequences, roughly 20% of them present only once. This receptor was obtained from an adult woman who had mild COVID-19 (a few samples of this study predate the infection). Cell type and time point are not known. This rearrangement joins TRBV7-8 to TRBJ2-3; D is unclear. The source material was PBMCs or a T cell subset sorted from them (not recorded which). This chain's CDR3 is CASSPTQAGTDTQYF. For the CDR3, the DNA is TGTGCCAGCAGTCCCACCCAGGCAGGCACAGATACGCAGTATTTT.